This TCR beta chain came from a study of blood T cells in healthy people across ages. Study findings and constraints: TCR beta diversity, measured per million T cells, fell in a roughly linear way with age. Both higher diversity and more naive CD4+ cells marked long-lived donors when set against aged donors.

There were at least 6 micrograms of total RNA extracted from every sample. Comments on this clonotype: The antigen is unknown.

The CDR3 runs 16 residues. Together with a sample-barcoded 5' primer, a J-beta primer mix was included in a second PCR lasting about 7 to 11 cycles. Every sample gave at least 3 million paired-end reads containing CDR3. Each CDR3 protein is one row after TCRdb ran MiXCR on the 5' RACE reads. The data contain around 940,000 distinct CDR3 sequences, about 51% of them singletons. The sequencing input was blood. This chain uses TRBV21-1 with TRBJ2-7; no check of the table's D call, TRBD2, against the DNA was made. The end of the DNA is better explained by TRBJ2-5, so the J call may be wrong. TRBV21-1 is a known pseudogene. The TCR sequence derives from an older woman in good health. The CDR3 region is CASSKGGQREMETQYF. The CDR3 nucleotides read TGTGCCAGCAGCAAAGGTGGGCAGCGGGAGATGGAGACCCAGTACTTC.